These T cell receptor beta chains were read from a single sample in a study of T-cell memory formation after mild COVID-19. From the 5' RACE reads, TCRdb called clonotypes with MiXCR, one entry per CDR3 protein. The sample holds 400,000 to 500,000 distinct CDR3 sequences, roughly 20% seen once. Source material: PBMCs or a T cell subset sorted from them (not recorded which). Receptor source: an adult woman who had mild COVID-19 (a few samples of this study predate the infection). Cell type and time point are not known. CDR3s include the opening cysteine and the closing phenylalanine or tryptophan. The D gene is left open where the match is weak. Only part of the rows carry a size: once, few, many, or a class if the clone is expanded.

V	D	J	size	length	DNA	CDR3
TRBV7-8	-	TRBJ1-2	-	14	TGTGCCAGCAGCCCGCGGGGGACTAACTATGGCTACACCTTC	CASSPRGTNYGYTF
TRBV11-2	-	TRBJ1-4	few	13	TGTGCCAGCAGGGGGAGTGAGAGTGGAAAACTGTTTTTT	CASRGSESGKLFF
TRBV10-3	-	TRBJ1-5	-	18	TGTGCCATCAGTGAGTCTCCCCTGGACGGTATGAGCAATCAGCCCCAGCATTTT	CAISESPLDGMSNQPQHF
TRBV14	-	TRBJ1-2	-	13	TGTGCCAGCAGCCAAGAAACAGGGTTTGGCTACACCTTC	CASSQETGFGYTF
TRBV12-3/TRBV12-4	TRBD1	TRBJ1-1	-	18	TGTGCCAGCAGTTCAGGGGGGGTCCCCATCCGCTCGAACACTGAAGCTTTCTTT	CASSSGGVPIRSNTEAFF
TRBV10-3	TRBD1	TRBJ1-1	-	13	TGTGCCATCAGTCGAGACAGGGTTACTGAAGCTTTCTTT	CAISRDRVTEAFF
TRBV11-2	-	TRBJ2-1	few	15	TGTGCCAGCAGCTCAACGGGCGGGCCCTACAATGAGCAGTTCTTC	CASSSTGGPYNEQFF
TRBV9	TRBD1	TRBJ1-1	-	19	TGTGCCAGCAGCGCCCCAACCGGGACAGGGTCGACGGTGAACACTGAAGCTTTCTTT	CASSAPTGTGSTVNTEAFF
TRBV29-1	TRBD2	TRBJ2-1	many	10	TGCAGCACCCCCGGGACTAGCAATTCCTTC	CSTPGTSNSF
TRBV12-3/TRBV12-4	TRBD2	TRBJ2-1	few	22	TGTGCCAGCAGTTTGTCTTCTGTGTGGGTAGCGGGGACGACCAGCTCCTACAATGAGCAGTTCTTC	CASSLSSVWVAGTTSSYNEQFF
TRBV5-4	-	TRBJ2-1	-	14	TGTGCCAGCAGCTCCGCCGGGACTTACAATGAGCAGTTCTTC	CASSSAGTYNEQFF
TRBV14	-	TRBJ2-1	-	13	TGTGCCAGCAGCCCGCAGGGTGTAGGGGAGCAGTTCTTC	CASSPQGVGEQFF
TRBV7-9	-	TRBJ2-1	once	14	TGTGCCAGCAGCTCAACCGCAGGGTGTAATGAGCAGTTCTTC	CASSSTAGCNEQFF
TRBV2	TRBD2	TRBJ2-1	-	14	TGTGCCAGCAAGACCGGGACTAGCGGAGTTGAGCAGTTCTTC	CASKTGTSGVEQFF
TRBV5-4	-	TRBJ1-1	-	14	TGTGCCAGCAGCATTCCCTTTGGGGGAACTGAAGCTTTCTTT	CASSIPFGGTEAFF
TRBV9	-	TRBJ2-2	-	15	TGTGCCAGCAGCTTAAGCGGGCGAAACACCGGGGAGCTGTTTTTT	CASSLSGRNTGELFF
TRBV6-5	TRBD2	TRBJ2-5	-	15	TGTGCCAGCAGTTTATCCGGGACTAGCGTTGGGACCCAGTACTTC	CASSLSGTSVGTQYF
TRBV12-5	TRBD2	TRBJ2-3	-	15	TGTGCTAGTGGTTTGGTACTAGCGGGAACGGATACGCAGTATTTT	CASGLVLAGTDTQYF
TRBV6-1	-	TRBJ2-3	few	13	TGTGCCTCCAGGGTATACTACACAGATACGCAGTATTTT	CASRVYYTDTQYF
TRBV7-9	-	TRBJ1-5	few	13	TGTGCCAGCAGCTTCGGGACTACAGGGCCCCAGCATTTT	CASSFGTTGPQHF
TRBV9	TRBD1	TRBJ2-7	few	13	TGTGCCAGCAGCGTAGGGACAGGGGACGAGCAGTACTTC	CASSVGTGDEQYF
TRBV5-1	TRBD2	TRBJ2-7	few	15	TGCGCCAGCAGCTTGGGACTAGCGGACGTCGACGCGCAGTACTTC	CASSLGLADVDAQYF
TRBV7-2	-	TRBJ1-1	many	14	TGTGCCAGCAGCTTAACGGCAGGGAGCACTGAAGCTTTCTTT	CASSLTAGSTEAFF
TRBV9	TRBD2	TRBJ2-3	-	16	TGTGCCAGCAGCGCCTTTAGCGGGGTCTTCACAGATACGCAGTATTTT	CASSAFSGVFTDTQYF
TRBV7-2	-	TRBJ1-2	many	13	TGTGCCAGCAGCTCCTTTCCCTACTATGGCTACACCTTC	CASSSFPYYGYTF
TRBV15	TRBD1	TRBJ1-5	few	17	TGTGCCACCAGCAGAGCTATTTTCAGGGGGCCCAATCAGCCCCAGCATTTT	CATSRAIFRGPNQPQHF
TRBV11-2	-	TRBJ2-7	-	12	TGTGCCAGCAGCTTACGGGTCCACGAGCAGTACTTC	CASSLRVHEQYF
TRBV7-2	-	TRBJ2-2	many	15	TGTGCCAGCAGCCGGAGACAGGCTAACACCGGGGAGCTGTTTTTT	CASSRRQANTGELFF
TRBV13	-	TRBJ1-1	-	15	TGTGCCAGCAGCTTAGTCCTCGCCGGGAACACTGAAGCTTTCTTT	CASSLVLAGNTEAFF
TRBV6-4	TRBD2	TRBJ2-3	-	15	TGTGCCAGCAGTGGAGTTAGCGGGGGCACAGATACGCAGTATTTT	CASSGVSGGTDTQYF
TRBV15	-	TRBJ2-1	few	15	TGTGCCACCAGCAGCCCGGGACTCTCCAACAATGAGCAGTTCTTC	CATSSPGLSNNEQFF